Shown below are 32 T cell receptor beta chains from a single sample sequenced in a study of T-cell memory formation after mild COVID-19. One entry per CDR3 protein, called by TCRdb with MiXCR from the 5' RACE reads. The sample has more than 300,000 distinct CDR3 sequences, approximately 14% seen once; the top ten hold 21%. Sequenced material: PBMCs or a T cell subset sorted from them (not recorded which). The receptors were gathered from a man between 18 and 35 years old who had mild COVID-19 (a few samples of this study predate the infection). Cell type and time point are not known.

This clonotype has a count of ten or more. The chain combines TRBV12-3 or TRBV12-4 with TRBJ2-1, with TRBD2 matching over 9 bases. This CDR3 spans 15 amino acids. The V and J ends lost 7 bases and 7 bases, in that order; junction bases with no gene match: 11. In DNA form, the CDR3 reads TGTGCCAGCACCACGGCGGGGGGGCCGCGGAATGAGCAGTTCTTC. Translation: CASTTAGGPRNEQFF.

This clonotype appeared a few times. The chain carries TRBV11-1 and TRBJ2-6, with TRBD1 as a possible D gene (5 bases). The CDR3 runs 16 residues. Germline lookup yields CDR1 SGHAT and CDR2 FQDESV (reference sequence). V shed 0 bases and J shed 2 bases, with 8 bases lying between them. In nucleotides, the CDR3 is TGTGCCAGCAGCTTAGCCCCAGGGACTGGGGCCAACGTCCTGACTTTC. It encodes CASSLAPGTGANVLTF.

This chain uses TRBV27 with TRBJ1-4, with a weak D call TRBD1 (6 bases). The CDR3 length is 14 residues. Germline CDR1 reads MNHEY; CDR2 reads SMNVEV (reference sequence). V was clipped by 7 bases and J by 4 bases, with 13 bases between them. CDR3 protein: CASKLGHHNEKLFF. Written as DNA, the CDR3 is TGTGCCAGCAAGTTGGGACACCATAATGAAAAACTGTTTTTT.

This clonotype came up a few times. This chain uses TRBV12-3 or TRBV12-4 with TRBJ1-2; perhaps TRBD1 as D (5 bases). The CDR3 covers 13 residues. V was pared by 3 bases and J by 7 bases, with 12 bases between. The CDR3 sequence is CASSLGGLSGYTF. The DNA of the CDR3 is TGTGCCAGCAGTTTGGGGGGTCTGAGTGGCTACACCTTC.

This clonotype was seen a few times. The chain couples TRBV30 to TRBJ2-1, with 8 positions matching TRBD2. Germline V gene sequence: CDR1 GTSNPN, CDR2 SVGIG (reference sequence). V trimming: 3 bases; J trimming: 10 bases; junction bases outside the gene matches: 11. The CDR3 runs to 14 residues. The CDR3 spells CAWSISGVSGEQFF. DNA for the CDR3: TGTGCCTGGAGCATTAGCGGGGTGTCGGGGGAGCAGTTCTTC.

The rearrangement links TRBV7-9 to TRBJ1-2; 9 nucleotides match TRBD1. The CDR3 contains 16 residues. J lost 3 bases, V lost 6 bases, and 11 bases had no gene match. Germline V gene data show CDR1 as SEHNR and CDR2 as FQNEAQ (reference sequence). This CDR3 reads CASRAVGTGYDYGYTF. In nucleotides, the CDR3 is TGTGCCAGCAGAGCCGTCGGGACAGGGTATGACTATGGCTACACCTTC.

This sequence joins TRBV15 and TRBJ2-1; 8 positions agree with TRBD2. The CDR3 is 16 amino acids. Looked up from germline, CDR1 is LNHNV and CDR2 is YYDKDF (reference sequence). The V segment lost 0 bases and the J segment 7 bases; nucleotides outside the gene matches: 8. CDR3 sequence: CATSRDRALAVNEQFF. For the CDR3, the DNA is TGTGCCACCAGCAGAGATAGGGCACTAGCGGTTAATGAGCAGTTCTTC.

This clonotype was picked up many times. The chain couples TRBV4-3 to TRBJ2-5; 8 bases fit TRBD1. V shed 1 base, J shed 6 bases, and the junction held 10 bases outside the gene matches. Germline assignment: CDR1 LGHNA and CDR2 YSLEER. The CDR3 consists of 16 residues. This CDR3 reads CASSQGILSGGKTQYF. In nucleotides, the CDR3 is TGCGCCAGCAGCCAAGGCATCCTATCAGGGGGCAAGACCCAGTACTTC.

This clonotype was seen more than once but under ten times. The chain uses TRBV4-1 and TRBJ2-5; 10 positions agree with TRBD2. Per germline, CDR1 MGHRA and CDR2 YSYEKL. This CDR3 has 18 residues. After removal of 3 bases from V and 5 bases from J, the junction contained 15 bases not matched to a gene. CDR3 DNA sequence: TGCGCCAGCAGCCATATCGGGAAAGCGGGGGGGCCCCGGGAGACCCAGTACTTC. It specifies CASSHIGKAGGPRETQYF.

This clonotype was recorded a few times. This rearrangement joins TRBV29-1 to TRBJ2-1, with D tentatively TRBD2 (5 bases). In germline, CDR1 is SQVTM, CDR2 ANQGSEA. Trimming stripped 6 bases from V and 9 bases from J, with 12 bases between. There are 11 residues in the CDR3. Here the CDR3 reads CSVAEGIEQFF. CDR3 nucleotides: TGCAGCGTAGCCGAGGGAATTGAGCAGTTCTTC.

This clonotype was seen a handful of times. This chain uses TRBV7-3 with TRBJ2-2, with TRBD1 matching over 7 bases. The J segment lost 5 bases and the V segment lost 5 bases, leaving 8 bases of the junction unmatched. The CDR3 length is 15 residues. Per germline, CDR1 SGHTA and CDR2 FQGTGA. Here the CDR3 reads CASSPPGTATGELFF. The CDR3 DNA is TGTGCCAGCAGCCCTCCCGGGACAGCGACCGGGGAGCTGTTTTTT.

The table lists this clonotype with many counts. The rearrangement links TRBV12-3 or TRBV12-4 to TRBJ1-1, with D perhaps matching TRBD1 (5 bases). The CDR3 sequence is 14 residues long. Trimming removed 5 bases from V and 4 bases from J, with 14 bases in between. The CDR3 nucleotides read TGTGCCAGCAGTCGGGGACCGGGTAGCACTGAAGCTTTCTTT. It yields the protein CASSRGPGSTEAFF.

The CDR3 bases are TGCGCCAGCAGCCAAGCAGGGGCCCCAGTCACCGGGGAGCTGTTTTTT. The encoded protein is CASSQAGAPVTGELFF. The V call is TRBV4-3, the J call TRBJ2-2, with a weak D call TRBD1 (6 bases). The CDR3 sequence is 16 residues long. Per germline, CDR1 LGHNA and CDR2 YSLEER. V was cut by 1 base and J by 4 bases, with 13 bases left in between.

This clonotype was detected ten times or more. This chain joins TRBV11-2 and TRBJ2-1, with a possible D match to TRBD2 (5 bases). CDR3 size: 16 residues. V was clipped by 2 bases and J by 0 bases, with 11 bases between them. The germline CDR1 and CDR2 sequences are SGHAT and FQNNGV. The CDR3 nucleotides read TGTGCCAGCAGCTTAAGTGGAGGAAACTCCTACAATGAGCAGTTCTTC. Protein: CASSLSGGNSYNEQFF.

The rearrangement uses TRBV6-5 and TRBJ2-2, with 11 bases aligning to TRBD2. With 6 bases clipped from V and 3 bases from J, the junction kept 18 bases outside the gene matches. This CDR3 is 20 amino acids long. The germline V gene has CDR1 MNHEY and CDR2 SVGAGI. This CDR3 reads CASSASFWIAGGPDTGELFF. As DNA, the CDR3 is TGTGCCAGCAGCGCTTCCTTTTGGATAGCGGGGGGGCCGGACACCGGGGAGCTGTTTTTT.

The chain is built from TRBV6-2 or TRBV6-3 and TRBJ1-1; D not resolved. The CDR3 totals 13 residues. The germline CDR1 and CDR2 sequences are MNHEY and SVGEGT. V dropped 4 bases and J dropped 0 bases, with 6 bases sitting between them. In nucleotides, the CDR3 is TGTGCCAGCAGTTGGTGGATGAACACTGAAGCTTTCTTT. Translation gives CASSWWMNTEAFF.

The genes are TRBV15 and TRBJ1-1; 11 positions agree with TRBD1. The CDR3 runs 17 residues. The V gene end was trimmed by 1 base and the J gene end by 3 bases; junction bases not matched to a gene: 7. Germline V gene data show CDR1 as LNHNV and CDR2 as YYDKDF (reference sequence). The CDR3: CATSRVFGQGADTEAFF. CDR3 DNA: TGTGCCACCAGCAGAGTATTCGGACAGGGGGCGGACACTGAAGCTTTCTTT.

This clonotype appeared a few times. The chain combines TRBV11-2 with TRBJ2-3; TRBD2 agrees at 12 bases. J lost 2 bases, V lost 6 bases, and 3 bases had no gene match. Germline values: CDR1 SGHAT, CDR2 FQNNGV. The CDR3 spans 15 residues. The CDR3 protein is CASRSSGGVTDTQYF. The CDR3 region has the DNA TGTGCCAGCAGGTCTAGCGGGGGGGTCACAGATACGCAGTATTTT. The full variable domain, in which reference TRBV11-2 and TRBJ2-3 provide the parts outside the CDR3, is EAGVAQSPRYKIIEKRQSVAFWCNPISGHATLYWYQQILGQGPKLLIQFQNNGVVDDSQLPKDRFSAERLKGVDSTLKIQPAKLEDSAVYLCASRSSGGVTDTQYFGPGTRLTVL.

The rearrangement links TRBV5-1 to TRBJ2-1, with D possibly being TRBD1 (7 bases). This CDR3 spans 15 amino acids. Between the trimmed V and J ends, which lost 4 bases and 4 bases, there was a span of 15 bases. Germline V gene sequence: CDR1 SGHRS, CDR2 YFSETQ. The CDR3 loop reads CASSRGTVGYNEQFF. CDR3 coding DNA: TGCGCCAGCAGCCGGGGGACAGTGGGATACAATGAGCAGTTCTTC.

This clonotype was recorded at least ten times. The CDR3 DNA reads as TGCGCCAGCAGCCCCGGGACAATTTTCTACGAGCAGTACTTC. It specifies CASSPGTIFYEQYF. V usage is TRBV5-1 and J usage is TRBJ2-7; a possible D gene is TRBD1 (6 bases). Germline V gene lookup returns CDR1 SGHRS and CDR2 YFSETQ. This CDR3 has 14 amino acids. The ends were cut back, 4 bases at V and 3 bases at J, with 14 bases in the middle. The entire variable domain, with the rest obtained from reference TRBV5-1 and TRBJ2-7, is as follows: KAGVTQTPRYLIKTRGQQVTLSCSPISGHRSVSWYQQTPGQGLQFLFEYFSETQRNKGNFPGRFSGRQFSNSRSEMNVSTLELGDSALYLCASSPGTIFYEQYFGPGTRLTVT.

This clonotype occurred many times. The CDR3 is CASSSRLGLQTQYF. DNA of the CDR3: TGTGCCAGCAGCTCCCGACTCGGCCTCCAGACCCAGTACTTC. The chain has TRBV12-3 or TRBV12-4 and TRBJ2-5; D remains unclear. The V and J ends lost 6 bases and 6 bases respectively, with 17 bases between them. There are 14 residues in the CDR3.

The rearrangement joins TRBV24-1 to TRBJ2-3; D assignment may be TRBD1 or TRBD2 (5 bases each). Between the trimmed V and J ends, which lost 6 bases and 2 bases, there was a span of 8 bases. Germline V CDR1 and CDR2: KGHDR, SFDVKD. This CDR3 is 13 amino acids long. The CDR3 reads CATSLGATDTQYF. In DNA, the CDR3 is TGTGCCACCAGTCTCGGGGCCACAGATACGCAGTATTTT.

The chain combines TRBV20-1 with TRBJ2-1, with no clear D. In germline, CDR1 is DFQATT, CDR2 SNEGSKA (reference sequence). The V end was cut by 0 bases, the J end by 5 bases, with 2 bases between. The CDR3 totals 11 residues. CDR3 sequence: CSAREDNEQFF. The CDR3 bases are TGCAGTGCTAGAGAGGACAATGAGCAGTTCTTC.

As DNA, the CDR3 is TGTGCCAGCAGTCCACAAGGCGGTGGTGTTGTGGCTTTCTTT. Protein: CASSPQGGGVVAFF. The V and J genes are TRBV12-3 or TRBV12-4 and TRBJ1-1; D remains ambiguous. V lost 5 bases to trimming and J lost 11 bases, with 21 bases between them. The CDR3 is made up of 14 amino acids.

V is TRBV25-1 and J is TRBJ1-1; unclear D gene. The ends were cut back, 6 bases at V and 5 bases at J, with 10 bases in the middle. Germline lookup yields CDR1 MGHDK and CDR2 SYGVNS. The CDR3 covers 12 residues. CDR3 in DNA: TGTGCCAGCAGCTTTTTGGAAACTGAAGCTTTCTTT. Its translation is CASSFLETEAFF.

This clonotype was seen a few times. The chain uses TRBV7-3 and TRBJ2-2, with 7 bases matching TRBD1. The CDR3 covers 17 residues. The V and J ends lost 5 bases and 4 bases, in that order; junction bases with no gene match: 13. The germline CDR1 and CDR2 sequences are SGHTA and FQGTGA. CDR3 nucleotides: TGTGCCAGCAGCCCCTCTCCCTGGACAGGCCGCACCGGGGAGCTGTTTTTT. The encoded protein is CASSPSPWTGRTGELFF.

The chain has TRBV5-1 and TRBJ2-2; 11 positions match TRBD2. This CDR3 is built from 16 residues. Germline-derived CDR1 and CDR2 are SGHRS and YFSETQ. J lost 1 base, V lost 3 bases, and 2 bases had no gene match. The CDR3 nucleotides are TGCGCCAGCAGCTCCGGGACTAGCGGGAACACCGGGGAGCTGTTTTTT. This encodes CASSSGTSGNTGELFF.

V is TRBV9 and J is TRBJ2-1; 9 positions agree with TRBD2. Trimming cost V 2 bases and J 4 bases; bases outside gene matches: 16. This CDR3 has 19 amino acids. Looked up from germline, CDR1 is SGDLS and CDR2 is YYNGEE. The CDR3 region is CASSVGPSILAGSYNEQFF. The CDR3 bases are TGTGCCAGCAGCGTGGGCCCGTCTATTCTAGCGGGGTCTTACAATGAGCAGTTCTTC.

By share, this clonotype counts as large. CDR3 coding DNA: TGTGCCACCAGCAGAGATACGGGGGGGCCCGGGGAGCTGTTTTTT. This encodes CATSRDTGGPGELFF. The chain joins TRBV15 to TRBJ2-2; 8 bases are a match to TRBD2. V shed 0 bases and J 6 bases; nucleotides not matched to a gene: 3. CDR1 LNHNV and CDR2 YYDKDF come from the germline V gene (reference sequence). The CDR3 has 15 amino acids.

V and J are TRBV5-5 and TRBJ2-4; D is perhaps TRBD1 or TRBD2 (7 bases each). The CDR3 contains 15 residues. Germline CDR1 is SGHKS and CDR2 is YYEKEE (reference sequence). Trimming removed 3 bases at V and 3 bases at J, with 13 bases between. Here the CDR3 DNA reads TGTGCCAGCAGCTACTCAGGGGGGGACAAAAACATTCAGTACTTC. Its protein product is CASSYSGGDKNIQYF.

This clonotype was seen repeatedly, ten times or more. V and J are TRBV5-1 and TRBJ2-2; 8 bases map to TRBD1. Germline loops: CDR1 SGHRS, CDR2 YFSETQ. V lost 3 bases and J lost 3; bases outside the gene matches: 7. This CDR3 spans 16 amino acids. Here the CDR3 reads CASSSTGAVDTGELFF. DNA of the CDR3: TGCGCCAGCAGCTCGACAGGGGCGGTGGACACCGGGGAGCTGTTTTTT. Full variable domain (outside the CDR3, taken from reference TRBV5-1 and TRBJ2-2): KAGVTQTPRYLIKTRGQQVTLSCSPISGHRSVSWYQQTPGQGLQFLFEYFSETQRNKGNFPGRFSGRQFSNSRSEMNVSTLELGDSALYLCASSSTGAVDTGELFFGEGSRLTVL.

This clonotype showed up many times. The rearrangement uses TRBV11-2 and TRBJ2-7; 9 bases fit TRBD2. Germline trimming cut 3 bases from V and 2 bases from J; bases unmatched to any gene: 8. The length of the CDR3 is 16 residues. Germline CDR1 is SGHAT and CDR2 is FQNNGV. The CDR3 is CASSLGRLAVTYEQYF. The CDR3 DNA follows: TGTGCCAGCAGCTTGGGGCGACTAGCGGTTACCTACGAGCAGTACTTC.